The sequence of this T cell receptor beta chain was determined in a study of Graves' ophthalmopathy and Graves' hyperthyroidism. Amplified material comprised TCR beta CDR3 regions derived from RNA transcripts. HTBI primers primed a first-round RT-PCR, and a second-round multiplex PCR followed. Using its own MiXCR run on the multiplex PCR reads, TCRdb lists one record per CDR3 protein. The repertoire consists of approximately 500,000 distinct CDR3 sequences, with around an eighth occurring once and the leading ten covering roughly 9.8%. This clonotype has a count of ten or more. Its antigen is not identified. General study results and limits: Also, most clonotypes expanded in the thyroid above 0.001 frequency appeared in blood. Prediction of ophthalmopathy progression reached over 65% sensitivity and around 75% specificity.

Researchers turned away patients with other autoimmune diseases, uncontrolled infections, pregnancy or lactation. PBMCs came from about 10 ml of fresh peripheral blood. CDR1 is SGHRS, CDR2 YFSETQ, per germline. The CDR3 has 15 residues. V lost 4 bases and J lost 1; bases outside the gene matches: 4. The origin of this receptor is a woman in her 30s with Graves' ophthalmopathy. The source material was blood. V gene TRBV5-1 combines with J gene TRBJ2-2; 7 bases align to TRBD1. Written as DNA, the CDR3 is TGCGCCAGCAGCCCGGGACAGATGAACACCGGGGAGCTGTTTTTT. Protein sequence: CASSPGQMNTGELFF.